Shown below are 20 T cell receptor beta chains from a single sample sequenced in a study of blood T cell repertoires in COVID-19 (dated by TCRdb to the early 2020s). Receptor libraries were prepared by the immunoSEQ multiplex PCR assay. TCRdb retrieved this table from immuneACCESS and kept in-frame rearrangements only. Not all clones are present; in checked studies, unresolved V genes account for under half, and no reason is known for the remainder. Present in this sample are some 190,000 clones, 80% to 85% of which were seen just once. About 3.3% of the sample rests with the top ten. The source material was PBMCs or T cells enriched from blood (not recorded which). Receptor source: a woman in her 30s who had been exposed to COVID-19.

J is TRBJ1-1 and V is TRBV5-4; possibly TRBD1 for D (6 bases). The germline V gene has CDR1 SGHNT and CDR2 YYREEE (reference sequence). The CDR3 is 18 residues long. Trimming pared 5 bases from V and 5 bases from J, leaving 28 bases between. CDR3 coding DNA: TGTGCCAGCAGTCCCCGGGACACCCGAAGGAAAACTGGGACTGAAGCTTTCTTT. It is translated as CASSPRDTRRKTGTEAFF.

This chain connects TRBV6-5 to TRBJ2-5; a weak D match, TRBD1 (6 bases). V lost 4 bases, J lost 4 bases, and 10 bases lay in between. CDR3 size: 13 residues. Germline V gene data show CDR1 as MNHEY and CDR2 as SVGAGI. In DNA form, the CDR3 reads TGTGCCAGCAGTTCAGGGGACGGAGAGACCCAGTACTTC. This sequence encodes CASSSGDGETQYF.

The chain is built from TRBV3-1 (or the pseudogene TRBV3-2) and TRBJ2-2; weak D call: TRBD2 (5 bases). V dropped 5 bases and J dropped 5 bases, with 15 bases sitting between them. There are 15 residues in the CDR3. CDR1 is LGHDT, CDR2 YNNKEL, per germline (reference sequence). Written as DNA, the CDR3 is TGTGCCAGCAGCACGACCGGCACGGGGACCGGGGAGCTGTTTTTT. It is translated as CASSTTGTGTGELFF.

V gene TRBV5-1 combines with J gene TRBJ2-2; 9 bases are a match to TRBD2. Germline V gene sequence: CDR1 SGHRS, CDR2 YFSETQ. CDR3 length: 15 residues. Losses at the gene ends were 5 bases for V and 8 bases for J; bases not matched to a gene: 10. The CDR3 here is CASSFGASGVGELFF. The CDR3 DNA sequence: TGCGCCAGCAGTTTTGGAGCTAGCGGGGTTGGGGAGCTGTTTTTT.

The J gene is TRBJ1-1, the V gene TRBV29-1, with D possibly TRBD1 on 5 matching bases. This CDR3 contains 12 residues. With 7 bases removed from V and 2 bases from J, the gap between germline ends came to 11 bases. Germline assignment: CDR1 SQVTM and CDR2 ANQGSEA. CDR3 nucleotides: TGCAGCGCCTGGGGGGAAAACACTGAAGCTTTCTTT. This gives the protein CSAWGENTEAFF.

The chain employs TRBV9 and TRBJ2-3; D uncertain. Germline V gene sequence: CDR1 SGDLS, CDR2 YYNGEE. This CDR3 spans 12 amino acids. Between the trimmed V and J ends, which lost 5 bases and 0 bases, there was a span of 4 bases. The CDR3 here is CASSSSTDTQYF. The DNA of the CDR3 is TGTGCCAGCAGTTCAAGCACAGATACGCAGTATTTT.

The V call is TRBV5-1, the J call TRBJ1-1; D gene ambiguous. This CDR3 has 15 amino acids. Between the trimmed V and J ends, which lost 9 bases and 5 bases, there was a span of 23 bases. CDR1 and CDR2 from the germline V gene are SGHRS and YFSETQ. CDR3 DNA sequence: TGCGCCACCTCAAGAGGGAATAATCTTGAGACTGAAGCTTTCTTT. This encodes CATSRGNNLETEAFF.

The chain combines TRBV5-6 with TRBJ1-2, with TRBD1 matching over 7 bases. The germline V gene encodes CDR1 SGHDT and CDR2 YYEEEE. This CDR3 is built from 15 residues. The junction had 8 bases not matched to a gene; V was cut back by 5 bases and J by 1 base. In DNA form, the CDR3 reads TGTGCCAGCAGGCCTGGGACAGCGAGTAACTATGGCTACACCTTC. Encoded protein: CASRPGTASNYGYTF. Based on the CDR3 plus reference TRBV5-6 and TRBJ1-2, the full variable domain is DAGVTQSPTHLIKTRGQQVTLRCSPKSGHDTVSWYQQALGQGPQFIFQYYEEEERQRGNFPDRFSGHQFPNYSSELNVNALLLGDSALYLCASRPGTASNYGYTFGSGTRLTVV.

The genes are TRBV6-5 and TRBJ2-1; the match to TRBD1 covers 10 bases. From germline, CDR1 is MNHEY and CDR2 SVGAGI. The CDR3 spans 14 residues. J gave up 6 bases and V 10 bases, and 9 bases lay outside the gene matches. CDR3 coding DNA: TGTGCCACCGAACGGGACAGGGGTCTCAATGAGCAGTTCTTC. The encoded protein is CATERDRGLNEQFF.

The chain carries TRBV6-5 and TRBJ2-7; possible D gene TRBD2, 5 bases. There are 15 residues in the CDR3. V shed 2 bases and J shed 0 bases, with 11 bases lying between them. From germline, CDR1 is MNHEY and CDR2 SVGAGI. This CDR3 is CASSYGSGSSYEQYF. The CDR3 coding sequence is TGTGCCAGCAGTTACGGGAGCGGTAGCTCCTACGAGCAGTACTTC.

V gene TRBV7-2 combines with J gene TRBJ1-2; D ambiguous. Germline CDR1 and CDR2: SGHTA and FQGNSA. The length of the CDR3 is 16 residues. The V end lost 1 base, the J end lost 0 bases, and 12 bases lay between the germline ends. The CDR3 reads CASSLGPYSSNYGYTF. The DNA of the CDR3 is TGTGCCAGCAGCTTAGGGCCCTACAGTTCTAACTATGGCTACACCTTC.

This chain connects TRBV2 to TRBJ2-7; the D gene is possibly TRBD2 (6 bases). Trimming took off 5 bases at V and 4 bases at J, with 18 bases between the two ends. Germline loops: CDR1 SNHLY, CDR2 FYNNEI. This CDR3 is built from 15 residues. CDR3 protein: CASSQSPTGVYEQYF. The CDR3 nucleotides are TGTGCCAGCAGTCAATCACCCACGGGGGTTTACGAGCAGTACTTC.

This chain connects TRBV2 to TRBJ1-5, with D possibly matching TRBD1 (5 bases). The V gene's germline CDR1 is SNHLY and CDR2 FYNNEI. Deletions cut 6 bases from V and 0 bases from J, with 9 bases between. The CDR3 runs to 14 residues. The chain's CDR3 is CASRPGLSNQPQHF. CDR3 coding DNA: TGTGCCAGCAGGCCAGGGCTTAGCAATCAGCCCCAGCATTTT.

The rearrangement links TRBV5-5 to TRBJ2-7; TRBD1 aligns across 12 bases. V gave up 4 bases and J gave up 4 bases; unmatched junction bases: 9. CDR1 SGHKS and CDR2 YYEKEE come from the germline V gene (reference sequence). This CDR3 spans 16 amino acids. The CDR3 is CASSPKGDRGPYEQYF. CDR3 nucleotide sequence: TGTGCCAGCAGCCCGAAGGGGGACAGGGGGCCTTACGAGCAGTACTTC.

V is TRBV27 and J is TRBJ1-2; D possibly corresponds to TRBD1 (6 bases). Trimming stripped 4 bases from V and 2 bases from J, with 11 bases between. Germline V CDR1 and CDR2: MNHEY, SMNVEV (reference sequence). The CDR3 consists of 14 residues. The CDR3 DNA sequence: TGTGCCAGCAGTTCAGGGGCGAGGAACTATGGCTACACCTTC. It translates to CASSSGARNYGYTF.

This clone was detected only a few times. The J gene is TRBJ1-1, the V gene TRBV2, with D maybe TRBD1 (5 bases). There are 11 residues in the CDR3. The ends were cut back, 8 bases at V and 9 bases at J, with 13 bases in the middle. Germline loops: CDR1 SNHLY, CDR2 FYNNEI. The CDR3 bases are TGTGCCAGCCTAATTAAGGGGCAAGCTTTCTTT. Protein sequence: CASLIKGQAFF.

V gene TRBV4-1 combines with J gene TRBJ2-3, with 10 bases that match TRBD2. The trim removed 2 bases at V and 9 bases at J, leaving 8 bases unmatched. This CDR3 has 15 residues. The germline V gene encodes CDR1 MGHRA and CDR2 YSYEKL. Here the CDR3 reads CASSQPTSGENTQYF. CDR3 nucleotides: TGCGCCAGCAGCCAACCTACTAGCGGGGAGAACACGCAGTATTTT.

This chain links TRBV9 with TRBJ1-1; no reliable D call. Germline CDR1 is SGDLS and CDR2 is YYNGEE. V was clipped by 4 bases and J by 1 base, with 17 bases between them. The CDR3 length is 16 residues. CDR3 residues: CASSSEDTISNTEAFF. CDR3 nucleotide sequence: TGTGCCAGCAGCTCAGAAGACACGATCTCGAACACTGAAGCTTTCTTT.

This rearrangement joins TRBV18 to TRBJ1-1; no reliable D call. The germline gives CDR1 KGHSH, CDR2 LQKENI. The V and J ends lost 3 bases and 4 bases respectively, with 15 bases between them. The CDR3 totals 15 residues. The CDR3 here is CASSPNNGVSTEAFF. The DNA for the CDR3 is TGTGCCAGCTCACCCAACAACGGGGTGTCCACTGAAGCTTTCTTT.

This sequence joins TRBV10-1 and TRBJ1-1; possibly TRBD1 for D (5 bases). The CDR3 is 13 amino acids. CDR1 and CDR2 from the germline V gene are WNHNN and SYGVQD (reference sequence). V lost 6 bases and J 7 bases, leaving 15 bases between the germline ends. CDR3 amino acids: CASSPANRIEAFF. For the CDR3, the DNA is TGCGCCAGCAGCCCCGCCAACAGGATTGAAGCTTTCTTT.